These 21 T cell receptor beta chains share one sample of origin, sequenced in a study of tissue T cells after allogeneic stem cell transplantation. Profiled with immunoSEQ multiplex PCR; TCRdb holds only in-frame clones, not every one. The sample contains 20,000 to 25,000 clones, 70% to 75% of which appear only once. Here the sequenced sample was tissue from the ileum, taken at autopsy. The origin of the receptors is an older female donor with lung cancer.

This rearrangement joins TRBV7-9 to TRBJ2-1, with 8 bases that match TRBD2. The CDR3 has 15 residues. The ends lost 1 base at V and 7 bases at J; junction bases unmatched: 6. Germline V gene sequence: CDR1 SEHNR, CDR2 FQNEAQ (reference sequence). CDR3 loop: CASSLVRSGINEQFF. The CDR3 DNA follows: TGTGCCAGCAGCTTAGTTCGTAGCGGGATAAATGAGCAGTTCTTC.

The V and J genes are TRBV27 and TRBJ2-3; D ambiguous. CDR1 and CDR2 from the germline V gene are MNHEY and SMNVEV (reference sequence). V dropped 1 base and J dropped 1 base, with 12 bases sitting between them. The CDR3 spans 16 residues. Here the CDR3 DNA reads TGTGCCAGCAGTTTATACGGGCAAGGAGGCACAGATACGCAGTATTTT. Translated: CASSLYGQGGTDTQYF.

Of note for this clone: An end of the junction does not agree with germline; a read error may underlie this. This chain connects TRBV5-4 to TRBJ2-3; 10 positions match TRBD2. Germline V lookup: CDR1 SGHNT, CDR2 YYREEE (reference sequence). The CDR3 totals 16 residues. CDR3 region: CANSPTGTSGTDTQYF. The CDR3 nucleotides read TGTGCCAACAGCCCAACCGGGACTAGCGGCACAGATACGCAGTATTTT.

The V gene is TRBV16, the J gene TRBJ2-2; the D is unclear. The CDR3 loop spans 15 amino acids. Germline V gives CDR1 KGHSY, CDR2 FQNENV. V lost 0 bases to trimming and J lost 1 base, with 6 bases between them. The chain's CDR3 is CASSQSGRNTGELFF. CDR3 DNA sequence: TGTGCCAGCAGCCAATCCGGCCGGAACACCGGGGAGCTGTTTTTT. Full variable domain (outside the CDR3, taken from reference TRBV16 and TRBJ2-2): GEEVAQTPKHLVRGEGQKAKLYCAPIKGHSYVFWYQQVLKNEFKFLISFQNENVFDETGMPKERFSAKCLPNSPCSLEIQATKLEDSAVYFCASSQSGRNTGELFFGEGSRLTVL.

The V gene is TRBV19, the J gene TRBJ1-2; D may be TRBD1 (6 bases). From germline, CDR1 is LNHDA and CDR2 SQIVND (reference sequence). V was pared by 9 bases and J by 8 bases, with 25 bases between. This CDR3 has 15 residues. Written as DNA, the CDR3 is TGTGCCAGCCTCCACTTACAGGGCGGGGTTGGCGGCTACACCTTC. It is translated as CASLHLQGGVGGYTF.

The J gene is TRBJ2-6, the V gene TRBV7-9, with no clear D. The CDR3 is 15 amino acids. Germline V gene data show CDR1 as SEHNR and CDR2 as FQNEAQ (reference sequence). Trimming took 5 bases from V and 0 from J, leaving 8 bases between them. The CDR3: CASSLEYSGANVLTF. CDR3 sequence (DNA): TGTGCCAGCAGCCTCGAGTACTCTGGGGCCAACGTCCTGACTTTC.

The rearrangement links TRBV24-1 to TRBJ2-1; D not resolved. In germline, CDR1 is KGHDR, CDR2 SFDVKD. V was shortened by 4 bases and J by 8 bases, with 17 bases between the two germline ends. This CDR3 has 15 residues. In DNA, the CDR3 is TGTGCCACCAGTGACCCCTCGACCCTGTTCGATGAGCAGTTCTTC. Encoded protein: CATSDPSTLFDEQFF.

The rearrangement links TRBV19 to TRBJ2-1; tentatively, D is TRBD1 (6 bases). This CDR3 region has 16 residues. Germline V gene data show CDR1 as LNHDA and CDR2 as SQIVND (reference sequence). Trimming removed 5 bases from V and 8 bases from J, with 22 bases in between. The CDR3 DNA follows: TGTGCCAGTAGTGATCAGGGGTCCAAACGGCTGGATGAGCAGTTCTTC. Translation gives CASSDQGSKRLDEQFF. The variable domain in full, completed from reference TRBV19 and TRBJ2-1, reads DGGITQSPKYLFRKEGQNVTLSCEQNLNHDAMYWYRQDPGQGLRLIYYSQIVNDFQKGDIAEGYSVSREKKESFPLTVTSAQKNPTAFYLCASSDQGSKRLDEQFFGPGTRLTVL.

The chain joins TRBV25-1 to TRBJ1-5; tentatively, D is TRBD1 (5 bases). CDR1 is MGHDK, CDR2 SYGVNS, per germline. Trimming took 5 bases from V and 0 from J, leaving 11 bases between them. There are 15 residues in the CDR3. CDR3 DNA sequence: TGTGCCAGCAGTCCTGGGGGGATTAGCAATCAGCCCCAGCATTTT. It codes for CASSPGGISNQPQHF.

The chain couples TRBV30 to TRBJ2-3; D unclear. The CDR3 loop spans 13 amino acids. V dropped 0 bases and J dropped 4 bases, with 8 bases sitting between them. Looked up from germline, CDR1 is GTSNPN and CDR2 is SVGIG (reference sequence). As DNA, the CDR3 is TGTGCCTGGAGTGTACAGATAGCAGATACGCAGTATTTT. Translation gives CAWSVQIADTQYF.

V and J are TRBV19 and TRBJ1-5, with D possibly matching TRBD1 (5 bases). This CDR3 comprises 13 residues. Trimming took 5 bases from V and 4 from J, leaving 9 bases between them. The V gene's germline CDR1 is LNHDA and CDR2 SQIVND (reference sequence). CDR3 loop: CASSGGFNQPQHF. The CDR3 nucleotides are TGTGCCAGTAGTGGGGGTTTTAATCAGCCCCAGCATTTT.

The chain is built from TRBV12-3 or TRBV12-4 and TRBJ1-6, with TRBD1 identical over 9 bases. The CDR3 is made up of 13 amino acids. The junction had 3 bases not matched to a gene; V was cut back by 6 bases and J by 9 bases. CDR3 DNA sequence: TGTGCCAGCAGCCGACAGGGGGGTTCACCCCTCCACTTT. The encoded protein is CASSRQGGSPLHF.

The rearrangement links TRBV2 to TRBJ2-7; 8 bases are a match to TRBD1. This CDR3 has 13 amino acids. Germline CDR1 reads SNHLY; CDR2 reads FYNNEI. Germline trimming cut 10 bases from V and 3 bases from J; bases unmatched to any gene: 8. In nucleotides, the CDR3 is TGTGCCACACACCCCGACAGGGGCTACGAGCAGTACTTC. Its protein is CATHPDRGYEQYF.

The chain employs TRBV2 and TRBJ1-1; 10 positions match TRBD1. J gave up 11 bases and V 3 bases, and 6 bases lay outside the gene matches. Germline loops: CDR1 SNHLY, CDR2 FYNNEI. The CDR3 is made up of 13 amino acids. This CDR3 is CASSDGTGVSAFF. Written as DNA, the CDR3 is TGTGCCAGCAGTGATGGGACAGGGGTTTCCGCTTTCTTT.

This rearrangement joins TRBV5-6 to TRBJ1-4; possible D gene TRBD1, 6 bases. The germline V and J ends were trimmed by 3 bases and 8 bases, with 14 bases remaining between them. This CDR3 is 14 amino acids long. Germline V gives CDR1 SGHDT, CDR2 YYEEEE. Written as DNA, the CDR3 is TGTGCCAGCAGCTGGGGGCTGGCTGGAGAAAAACTGTTTTTT. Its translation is CASSWGLAGEKLFF. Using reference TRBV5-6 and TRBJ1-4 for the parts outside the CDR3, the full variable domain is DAGVTQSPTHLIKTRGQQVTLRCSPKSGHDTVSWYQQALGQGPQFIFQYYEEEERQRGNFPDRFSGHQFPNYSSELNVNALLLGDSALYLCASSWGLAGEKLFFGSGTQLSVL.

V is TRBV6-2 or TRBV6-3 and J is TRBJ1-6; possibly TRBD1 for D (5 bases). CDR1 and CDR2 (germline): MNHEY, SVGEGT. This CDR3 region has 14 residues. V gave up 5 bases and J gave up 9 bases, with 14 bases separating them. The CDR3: CASSPTAISSPLHF. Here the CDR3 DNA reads TGTGCCAGCAGTCCGACAGCGATTTCTTCACCCCTCCACTTT.

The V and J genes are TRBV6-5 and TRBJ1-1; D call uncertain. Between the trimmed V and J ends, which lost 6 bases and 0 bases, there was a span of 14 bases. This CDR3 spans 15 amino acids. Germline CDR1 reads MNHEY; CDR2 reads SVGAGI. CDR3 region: CASRLQPRMNTEAFF. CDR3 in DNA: TGTGCCAGCAGATTGCAGCCCCGGATGAACACTGAAGCTTTCTTT.

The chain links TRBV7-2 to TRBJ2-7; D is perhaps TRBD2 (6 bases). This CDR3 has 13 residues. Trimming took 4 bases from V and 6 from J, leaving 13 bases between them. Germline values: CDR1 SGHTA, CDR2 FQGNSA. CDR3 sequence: CASSSVLATEQYF. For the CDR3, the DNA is TGTGCCAGCAGCTCTGTTCTAGCGACCGAGCAGTACTTC. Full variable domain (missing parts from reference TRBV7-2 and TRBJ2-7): GAGVSQSPSNKVTEKGKDVELRCDPISGHTALYWYRQSLGQGLEFLIYFQGNSAPDKSGLPSDRFSAERTGGSVSTLTIQRTQQEDSAVYLCASSSVLATEQYFGPGTRLTVT.

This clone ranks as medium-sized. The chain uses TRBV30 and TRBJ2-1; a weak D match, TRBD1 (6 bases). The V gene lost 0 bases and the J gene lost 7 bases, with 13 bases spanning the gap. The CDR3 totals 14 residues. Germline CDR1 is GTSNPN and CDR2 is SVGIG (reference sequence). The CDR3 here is CAWSVQQGKNEQFF. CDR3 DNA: TGTGCCTGGAGTGTACAACAGGGAAAGAATGAGCAGTTCTTC. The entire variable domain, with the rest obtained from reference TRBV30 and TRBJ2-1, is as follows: SQTIHQWPATLVQPVGSPLSLECTVEGTSNPNLYWYRQAAGRGLQLLFYSVGIGQISSEVPQNLSASRPQDRQFILSSKKLLLSDSGFYLCAWSVQQGKNEQFFGPGTRLTVL.

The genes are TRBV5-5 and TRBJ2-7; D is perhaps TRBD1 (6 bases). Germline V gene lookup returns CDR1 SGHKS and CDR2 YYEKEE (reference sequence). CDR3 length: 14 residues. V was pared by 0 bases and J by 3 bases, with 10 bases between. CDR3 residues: CASSLAPQGYEQYF. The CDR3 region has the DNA TGTGCCAGCAGCTTGGCCCCACAGGGCTACGAGCAGTACTTC.

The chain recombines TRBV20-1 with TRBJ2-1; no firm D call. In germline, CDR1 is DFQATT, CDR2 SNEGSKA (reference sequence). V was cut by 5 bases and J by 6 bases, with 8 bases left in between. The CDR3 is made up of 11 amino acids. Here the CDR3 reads CSAPTLNEQFF. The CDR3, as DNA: TGCAGTGCTCCGACTCTCAATGAGCAGTTCTTC.